This record looks at one T cell receptor (beta chain) sequence and its context. Its antigen is unidentified. The data were taken from a study of cytomegalovirus exposure and HLA in healthy donors. Study-wide points: Versus the approximately 670-donor mean, an Asian-associated ancestry cluster reportedly showed fewer N-insertions in a later analysis.

Germline V lookup: CDR1 SGHVS, CDR2 FQNEAQ. V was clipped by 1 base and J by 13 bases; unmatched bases: 4. This CDR3 region has 12 residues. The PCR contained 60 Vbeta and 13 Jbeta primers. The table came from immunoSEQ multiplex PCR; TCRdb's copy has only in-frame clones and leaves some out. This table holds approximately 120,000 clones, around 74% found once. Specimen: PBMCs. This TCR came from a woman in her forties or fifties in good health and CMV-seropositive. The rearrangement uses TRBV7-8 and TRBJ2-1; 7 bases are a match to TRBD2. The chain's CDR3 is CASSLDASGQFF. The CDR3 DNA reads TGTGCCAGCAGCTTAGATGCTAGCGGCCAGTTCTTC.